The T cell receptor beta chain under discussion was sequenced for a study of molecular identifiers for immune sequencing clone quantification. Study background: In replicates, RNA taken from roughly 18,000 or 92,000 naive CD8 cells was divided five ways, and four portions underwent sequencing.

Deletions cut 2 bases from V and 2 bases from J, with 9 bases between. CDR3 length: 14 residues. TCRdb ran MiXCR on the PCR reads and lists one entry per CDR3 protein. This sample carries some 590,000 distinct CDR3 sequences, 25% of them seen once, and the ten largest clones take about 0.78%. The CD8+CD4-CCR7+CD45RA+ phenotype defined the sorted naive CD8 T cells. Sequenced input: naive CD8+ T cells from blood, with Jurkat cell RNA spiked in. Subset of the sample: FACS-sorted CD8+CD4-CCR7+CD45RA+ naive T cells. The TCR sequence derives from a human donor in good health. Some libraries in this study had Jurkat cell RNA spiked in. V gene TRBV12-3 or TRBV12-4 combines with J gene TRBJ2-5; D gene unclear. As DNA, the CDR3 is TGTGCCAGCAGTTTACGTCAGGATCAAGAGACCCAGTACTTC. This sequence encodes CASSLRQDQETQYF.